What follows are 30 T cell receptor beta chains derived from one specimen sequenced in a study of cytotoxic CD8 clonotypes in ibrutinib-treated CLL. Here immunoSEQ multiplex PCR was the method, and the copy in TCRdb shows in-frame clones only, minus some. The data hold approximately 45,000 clones, with about 70% observed a single time. The sample consisted of PBMCs, taken after 12 months of ibrutinib treatment. These TCRs come from a human donor with chronic lymphocytic leukemia.

The V call is TRBV9, the J call TRBJ2-5; TRBD2 aligns across 12 bases. The CDR3 sequence is 17 residues long. The germline CDR1 and CDR2 sequences are SGDLS and YYNGEE. V was pared by 0 bases and J by 2 bases, with 5 bases of the junction left unmatched. CDR3 region: CASSVGLAGAHQETQYF. In nucleotides, the CDR3 is TGTGCCAGCAGCGTAGGACTAGCGGGGGCCCATCAAGAGACCCAGTACTTC.

This clone came up a few times. The chain carries TRBV28 and TRBJ1-5; D might be TRBD1 (6 bases). Trimming removed 7 bases at V and 2 bases at J, with 18 bases between. CDR1 is MDHEN, CDR2 SYDVKM, per germline. The length of the CDR3 is 16 residues. CDR3 loop: CASIEDSSGGNQPQHF. The CDR3 nucleotides read TGTGCCAGCATCGAGGACAGCTCTGGGGGCAATCAGCCCCAGCATTTT.

The chain couples TRBV4-1 to TRBJ1-2; D unclear. CDR3 length equals 16 residues. V lost 8 bases and J lost 0, with 19 bases in between. Germline CDR1 is MGHRA and CDR2 is YSYEKL. This chain's CDR3 is CASASPEAMANYGYTF. In DNA form, the CDR3 reads TGCGCCAGCGCCTCCCCCGAGGCGATGGCTAACTATGGCTACACCTTC.

This chain connects TRBV18 to TRBJ1-5, with D tentatively TRBD1 (5 bases). The CDR3 totals 15 residues. The germline CDR1 and CDR2 sequences are KGHSH and LQKENI. The germline V and J ends were trimmed by 5 bases and 0 bases, with 11 bases remaining between them. The CDR3 loop reads CASSSGVNSNQPQHF. The CDR3 bases are TGTGCCAGCTCATCGGGGGTTAATAGCAATCAGCCCCAGCATTTT. Complete variable domain (other parts from reference TRBV18 and TRBJ1-5): NAGVMQNPRHLVRRRGQEARLRCSPMKGHSHVYWYRQLPEEGLKFMVYLQKENIIDESGMPKERFSAEFPKEGPSILRIQQVVRGDSAAYFCASSSGVNSNQPQHFGDGTRLSIL.

This clone appeared a single time. The chain is built from TRBV30 and TRBJ1-1; 11 bases are shared with TRBD1. The germline V gene encodes CDR1 GTSNPN and CDR2 SVGIG (reference sequence). With 0 bases clipped from V and 1 base from J, the junction kept 1 base outside the gene matches. The CDR3 covers 15 residues. As DNA, the CDR3 is TGTGCCTGGAGTGTAGGACAGGGGGCGAACACTGAAGCTTTCTTT. The encoded protein is CAWSVGQGANTEAFF. Full variable domain (remainder filled in from reference TRBV30 and TRBJ1-1): SQTIHQWPATLVQPVGSPLSLECTVEGTSNPNLYWYRQAAGRGLQLLFYSVGIGQISSEVPQNLSASRPQDRQFILSSKKLLLSDSGFYLCAWSVGQGANTEAFFGQGTRLTVV.

The chain combines TRBV19 with TRBJ1-1, with unresolved D. Germline assignment: CDR1 LNHDA and CDR2 SQIVND (reference sequence). V was clipped by 3 bases and J by 5 bases, with 10 bases between them. CDR3 length: 13 residues. The DNA for the CDR3 is TGTGCCAGTAGTATGCTTCGGGGTACTGAAGCTTTCTTT. This sequence encodes CASSMLRGTEAFF.

The chain combines TRBV4-1 with TRBJ1-6; D uncertain. Germline CDR1 reads MGHRA; CDR2 reads YSYEKL. The CDR3 covers 15 residues. V dropped 5 bases and J dropped 6 bases, with 14 bases sitting between them. For the CDR3, the DNA is TGCGCCAGCAGCATTAGACGAGTCATTAATTCACCCCTCCACTTT. It is translated as CASSIRRVINSPLHF.

Within the sample, this clone is medium-sized. The CDR3 here is CAIRARQPDYGYTF. In DNA form, the CDR3 reads TGTGCCATCAGAGCGAGACAGCCCGACTATGGCTACACCTTC. This chain links TRBV10-3 with TRBJ1-2; D may be TRBD1 (5 bases). Trimming cost V 6 bases and J 3 bases, with 14 bases left between them. Germline loops: CDR1 ENHRY, CDR2 SYGVKD. CDR3 length: 14 residues.

The chain links TRBV28 to TRBJ2-1; 9 bases fit TRBD2. This CDR3 spans 15 amino acids. Germline V gene sequence: CDR1 MDHEN, CDR2 SYDVKM. Trimming at V came to 3 bases and at J to 7 bases, leaving 7 bases not matched to a gene. CDR3 nucleotides: TGTGCCAGCAGTTTCCAGCGGGGGGCTAGGAATGAGCAGTTCTTC. Translation: CASSFQRGARNEQFF.

V usage is TRBV11-2 and J usage is TRBJ1-1; D may be TRBD1 (5 bases). The ends were cut back, 1 base at V and 1 base at J, with 7 bases in the middle. Germline CDR1 reads SGHAT; CDR2 reads FQNNGV. The CDR3 length is 14 residues. This CDR3 is CASSLGDGNTEAFF. CDR3 coding DNA: TGTGCCAGCAGCTTAGGGGACGGGAACACTGAAGCTTTCTTT. The full variable domain, with the rest looked up from reference TRBV11-2 and TRBJ1-1, is EAGVAQSPRYKIIEKRQSVAFWCNPISGHATLYWYQQILGQGPKLLIQFQNNGVVDDSQLPKDRFSAERLKGVDSTLKIQPAKLEDSAVYLCASSLGDGNTEAFFGQGTRLTVV.

This rearrangement joins TRBV27 to TRBJ1-2; D is unresolved. In germline, CDR1 is MNHEY, CDR2 SMNVEV (reference sequence). Trimming pared 5 bases from V and 8 bases from J, leaving 18 bases between. This CDR3 is 14 amino acids long. The CDR3 DNA reads as TGTGCCAGCAGTCCCCGGCCCGTTTGGGGAGGCTACACCTTC. This codes for CASSPRPVWGGYTF.

This rearrangement joins TRBV9 to TRBJ2-5; 9 bases align to TRBD2. The CDR3 has 15 amino acids. In germline, CDR1 is SGDLS, CDR2 YYNGEE. V was clipped by 0 bases and J by 4 bases; unmatched bases: 4. The CDR3 region is CASSVAPSGVETQYF. For the CDR3, the DNA is TGTGCCAGCAGCGTAGCTCCTAGCGGGGTAGAGACCCAGTACTTC.

The V call is TRBV29-1, the J call TRBJ2-1; D may be TRBD1 or TRBD2 (6 bases each). CDR3 size: 13 residues. CDR1 and CDR2 from the germline V gene are SQVTM and ANQGSEA. With 4 bases removed from V and 9 bases from J, the gap between germline ends came to 16 bases. The CDR3 DNA sequence: TGCAGCGTTGTCGCCCAGGAGGGGGGTGAGCAGTTCTTC. This translates into CSVVAQEGGEQFF.

The rearrangement joins TRBV6-5 to TRBJ2-7, with D perhaps given as TRBD1 or TRBD2 (6 bases each). This CDR3 contains 13 residues. The germline gives CDR1 MNHEY, CDR2 SVGAGI. Trimming cost V 5 bases and J 5 bases, with 13 bases left between them. CDR3 coding DNA: TGTGCCAGCAGTGTTAGGGGGGTCCACGAGCAGTACTTC. As protein: CASSVRGVHEQYF.

This chain links TRBV2 with TRBJ1-1; tentative D call: TRBD1 (5 bases). The CDR3 is 15 residues long. Between the trimmed V and J ends, which lost 3 bases and 1 base, there was a span of 12 bases. The germline V gene has CDR1 SNHLY and CDR2 FYNNEI. CDR3: CASSDQGLPNTEAFF. In nucleotides, the CDR3 is TGTGCCAGCAGTGACCAGGGTCTTCCGAACACTGAAGCTTTCTTT.

The chain employs TRBV13 and TRBJ2-7; TRBD2 matches 8 bases. The CDR3 is made up of 14 amino acids. The V and J ends lost 3 bases and 4 bases, in that order; junction bases with no gene match: 5. From germline, CDR1 is PRHDT and CDR2 FYEKMQ (reference sequence). CDR3 DNA: TGTGCCAGCAGCTTCCGAGGCGGGGGGTACGAGCAGTACTTC. Amino acid sequence: CASSFRGGGYEQYF. The full variable domain, rest sourced from reference TRBV13 and TRBJ2-7, is AAGVIQSPRHLIKEKRETATLKCYPIPRHDTVYWYQQGPGQDPQFLISFYEKMQSDKGSIPDRFSAQQFSDYHSELNMSSLELGDSALYFCASSFRGGGYEQYFGPGTRLTVT.

The gene calls are TRBV2 and TRBJ1-6; D not resolved. V shed 3 bases and J shed 0 bases, with 9 bases lying between them. Germline assignment: CDR1 SNHLY and CDR2 FYNNEI. The CDR3 length is 16 residues. CDR3 sequence (DNA): TGTGCCAGCAGTGACGGGAAAAGCTCCTATAATTCACCCCTCCACTTT. Its protein is CASSDGKSSYNSPLHF.

The chain couples TRBV30 to TRBJ2-3; maybe TRBD1 (5 bases). This CDR3 comprises 16 residues. Germline CDR1 is GTSNPN and CDR2 is SVGIG (reference sequence). Trimming cost V 3 bases and J 0 bases, with 16 bases left between them. The CDR3 spells CAWSPSRTYSTDTQYF. In DNA form, the CDR3 reads TGTGCCTGGAGCCCAAGCAGGACATATAGCACAGATACGCAGTATTTT.

The chain uses TRBV19 and TRBJ2-7, with D perhaps being TRBD1 or TRBD2 (5 bases each). With 7 bases removed from V and 0 bases from J, the gap between germline ends came to 13 bases. CDR3 size: 14 residues. CDR1 and CDR2 (germline): LNHDA, SQIVND (reference sequence). Written as DNA, the CDR3 is TGTGCCAGTACCCCGGGACGCAACTCCTACGAGCAGTACTTC. Its translation is CASTPGRNSYEQYF.

In its sample, this clone was seen once. The DNA of the CDR3 is TGCGCCAGCAGCTTGGTTTCTGGGGTTCTCGACGAGCAGTACTTC. Protein sequence: CASSLVSGVLDEQYF. The chain recombines TRBV5-1 with TRBJ2-7, with D unclear. CDR3 size: 15 residues. CDR1 SGHRS and CDR2 YFSETQ come from the germline V gene. The V gene lost 0 bases and the J gene lost 5 bases, with 15 bases spanning the gap.

In its sample, this clone was seen a few times. This rearrangement joins TRBV15 to TRBJ2-7; no definite D call. Germline loops: CDR1 LNHNV, CDR2 YYDKDF (reference sequence). Trimming pared 3 bases from V and 2 bases from J, leaving 5 bases between. The CDR3 has 12 amino acids. CDR3 nucleotides: TGTGCCACCAGCAGTGCCGCCTACGAGCAGTACTTC. This translates into CATSSAAYEQYF.

The CDR3 loop is CASSPPEGRLSGNTIYF. In DNA form, the CDR3 reads TGTGCCAGCTCACCACCGGAAGGACGCCTCTCTGGAAACACCATATATTTT. The chain carries TRBV18 and TRBJ1-3; D is undetermined. Per the germline V gene, CDR1 is KGHSH and CDR2 is LQKENI. CDR3 size: 17 residues. The ends were cut back, 0 bases at V and 0 bases at J, with 12 bases in the middle.

The V and J genes are TRBV7-3 and TRBJ2-3; 9 bases align to TRBD2. V trimming: 5 bases; J trimming: 4 bases; junction bases outside the gene matches: 10. There are 16 residues in the CDR3. Germline V gene data show CDR1 as SGHTA and CDR2 as FQGTGA. Written as DNA, the CDR3 is TGTGCCAGCAGCCTCGCGGGTAGCGGGGGCGCAGATACGCAGTATTTT. As protein: CASSLAGSGGADTQYF.

The V call is TRBV2, the J call TRBJ2-3; D is possibly TRBD2 (5 bases). The CDR3 has 14 residues. The V end lost 6 bases, the J end lost 6 bases, and 16 bases lay between the germline ends. Germline V gene data show CDR1 as SNHLY and CDR2 as FYNNEI. DNA for the CDR3: TGTGCCAGCAGCCCCCGGGATTCCGAGGATACGCAGTATTTT. This codes for CASSPRDSEDTQYF.

V and J are TRBV12-5 and TRBJ2-1; D remains unclear. Germline values: CDR1 LGHNT, CDR2 FRNRAP. V was cut by 2 bases and J by 4 bases, with 3 bases left in between. The length of the CDR3 is 12 residues. CDR3 in amino acids: CASGLTYNEQFF. The CDR3 coding sequence is TGTGCTAGTGGTTTGACGTACAATGAGCAGTTCTTC.

V and J are TRBV11-2 and TRBJ2-3, with a tentative D call TRBD1 (6 bases). Germline V gene data show CDR1 as SGHAT and CDR2 as FQNNGV. Trimming took off 5 bases at V and 3 bases at J, with 15 bases between the two ends. The CDR3 consists of 15 residues. CDR3: CASSAGAEGTDTQYF. The CDR3 nucleotides are TGTGCCAGCAGCGCAGGGGCAGAGGGAACAGATACGCAGTATTTT.

The V and J genes are TRBV2 and TRBJ2-5, with a possible D match to TRBD1 (5 bases). The length of the CDR3 is 13 residues. Trimming took off 6 bases at V and 1 base at J, with 9 bases between the two ends. Germline-derived CDR1 and CDR2 are SNHLY and FYNNEI. CDR3 sequence reads: CASSRQRQETQYF. The CDR3 DNA follows: TGTGCCAGCAGCCGACAGCGCCAAGAGACCCAGTACTTC. The full variable domain, completed using reference TRBV2 and TRBJ2-5, is EPEVTQTPSHQVTQMGQEVILRCVPISNHLYFYWYRQILGQKVEFLVSFYNNEISEKSEIFDDQFSVERPDGSNFTLKIRSTKLEDSAMYFCASSRQRQETQYFGPGTRLLVL.

This chain links TRBV4-1 with TRBJ1-2, with D uncertain. CDR1 is MGHRA and CDR2 is YSYEKL in the germline V gene. Trimming took off 4 bases at V and 6 bases at J, with 9 bases between the two ends. This CDR3 region has 12 residues. The chain's CDR3 is CASSLPTDGYTF. CDR3 nucleotide sequence: TGCGCCAGCAGCCTACCGACGGATGGCTACACCTTC.

The chain combines TRBV6-5 with TRBJ1-2; D gene unclear. V was cut by 0 bases and J by 8 bases, with 13 bases left in between. The CDR3 extends over 14 amino acids. Germline V gene sequence: CDR1 MNHEY, CDR2 SVGAGI. CDR3 nucleotides: TGTGCCAGCAGTTACTCGACACCAAAGGGCGGCTACACCTTC. It codes for CASSYSTPKGGYTF.

V gene TRBV5-6 combines with J gene TRBJ2-5, with D unresolved. V was trimmed by 0 bases and J by 2 bases, leaving 11 bases between them. Germline V gene data show CDR1 as SGHDT and CDR2 as YYEEEE. The CDR3 covers 15 residues. The CDR3 coding sequence is TGTGCCAGCAGCTTGGCGGCAGGTCTTCAAGAGACCCAGTACTTC. Translation: CASSLAAGLQETQYF.